The T cell receptor (beta chain) under discussion was sequenced for a study of blood T cells in healthy people across ages. Study-wide results and caveats: Observed TCR beta diversity per million T cells went down as age went up. This fall followed a roughly linear course with age.

The table lists this clonotype with a few counts. Its antigen remains unknown. Each individual donor underwent a draw of about 11 milliliters of peripheral blood. With V trimmed by 4 bases and J by 0 bases, 11 bases remained unmatched. The CDR3 covers 19 residues. Germline loops: CDR1 MNHEY, CDR2 SVGAGI. Combining a sample-barcoded 5' primer with a J-beta primer mix, a second PCR ran for roughly 7 to 12 cycles. TCRdb recomputed calls from the 5' RACE reads with MiXCR, one row per CDR3 protein. The repertoire includes about 2 million distinct CDR3 sequences, around 48% of them detected once, and less than 2.5% sits in the top ten.

The clonotype originates from a woman between 35 and 50 years old in good health. This sequence joins TRBV6-5 and TRBJ2-6; 8 bases are a match to TRBD1. Sample: blood. The CDR3: CASSLKRQGSFSGANVLTF. The CDR3 DNA is TGTGCCAGCAGTTTAAAAAGACAGGGGAGCTTCTCTGGGGCCAACGTCCTGACTTTC.